The 3 T cell receptor beta chains in this list originate from one sample, sequenced in a study of T-cell memory formation after mild COVID-19. Using its own MiXCR run on the 5' RACE reads, TCRdb lists one record per CDR3 protein. The table lists under 200,000 distinct CDR3 sequences, around a third of them singletons, with 12% in the top ten. Sequencing was performed on PBMCs or a T cell subset sorted from them (not recorded which). These receptors came from an adult woman who had mild COVID-19 (a few samples of this study predate the infection). Cell type and time point are not known.

In DNA form, the CDR3 reads TGTGCCAGCAGTTACTCAATGGTAGCCCAGGGGAACACTGAAGCTTTCTTT. Translation: CASSYSMVAQGNTEAFF. The chain recombines TRBV6-6 with TRBJ1-1, with D perhaps matching TRBD1 (5 bases). The CDR3 is 17 residues long. Germline V gene lookup returns CDR1 MNHNY and CDR2 SVGAGI (reference sequence). V was cut by 0 bases and J by 1 base, with 15 bases left in between.

This sequence joins TRBV3-1 and TRBJ2-2; 7 nucleotides line up with TRBD1. V lost 1 base, J lost 4 bases, and 6 bases stayed unmatched. Germline V gene lookup returns CDR1 LGHDT and CDR2 YNNKEL (reference sequence). The CDR3 contains 16 residues. The CDR3 nucleotides read TGTGCCAGCAGCCAAGCGACAGGGAAGGGCACCGGGGAGCTGTTTTTT. Amino acids: CASSQATGKGTGELFF. The complete variable domain, with remaining parts taken from reference TRBV3-1 and TRBJ2-2, reads DTAVSQTPKYLVTQMGNDKSIKCEQNLGHDTMYWYKQDSKKFLKIMFSYNNKELIINETVPNRFSPKSPDKAHLNLHINSLELGDSAVYFCASSQATGKGTGELFFGEGSRLTVL.

The V and J genes are TRBV12-3 or TRBV12-4 and TRBJ1-5; 7 bases align to TRBD1. V lost 5 bases and J lost 7; bases outside the gene matches: 11. This CDR3 has 15 amino acids. The CDR3 DNA is TGTGCCAGCAGTCTGGGGACAGAGGGAACACAGCCCCAGCATTTT. Translation: CASSLGTEGTQPQHF.